This T cell receptor beta chain was sequenced for a study of T cell responses to AZD1222 COVID-19 vaccine. Study-level points and caveats: CD4 TCRs associated with vaccination spanned spike, dominating at 160-218 and 743-854. Within unmutated variant regions lay the reported targets of nearly half of spike-specific TCRs. Baseline serostatus was positive in only six AZD1222 recipients. The breadth and depth of Spike-specific TCRs increased once two AZD1222 doses had been given.

CDR1 and CDR2 (germline): SEHNR, FQNEAQ (reference sequence). The CDR3 extends over 14 amino acids. J was trimmed by 3 bases and V by 5 bases; bases with no gene match: 3. TCRdb's copy holds only in-frame clones and misses some; the assay was immunoSEQ multiplex PCR. Here the sample spans tens of thousands of clones, around 81% being singletons. This clone came up a few times. The antigen remains unidentified. This clonotype was obtained from an adult in good health. Here the sequenced sample was peripheral blood, taken on day 0 of AZD1222 vaccination. The chain couples TRBV7-9 to TRBJ2-3; 9 bases fit TRBD2. The CDR3 DNA follows: TGTGCCAGCAGCCTTGCGGGGGGGACAGATACGCAGTATTTT. Protein: CASSLAGGTDTQYF.